Below, 19 T cell receptor beta chains from the same sample are listed, as sequenced in a study of CD8+CD57+ T cells in acquired aplastic anemia. Flow cytometry had shown expanded CD8+CD57+ cells in the patients chosen for sequencing. The TCR beta profiling, which covered VDJ combination and CDR3 sequence, was carried out using genomic DNA as the template. TCRdb processed the reads anew with MiXCR; each CDR3 protein has one entry. This table has 200,000 to 250,000 distinct CDR3 sequences, roughly 50% appearing once. The specimen sequenced was sorted CD4+, CD8+, or CD8+CD57+ T cells (not recorded which) from PBMCs. The receptors originated from a human donor with aplastic anemia.

Ten or more counts support this clonotype. The J gene is TRBJ1-2, the V gene TRBV10-3; maybe TRBD1 (6 bases). Germline values: CDR1 ENHRY, CDR2 SYGVKD. The CDR3 covers 13 residues. Trimming pared 3 bases from V and 4 bases from J, leaving 9 bases between. CDR3 loop: CAISDQGLYGYTF. The DNA for the CDR3 is TGTGCCATCAGTGATCAGGGGCTCTATGGCTACACCTTC.

This clonotype was recorded at least ten times. V is TRBV7-9 and J is TRBJ2-3; D might be TRBD2 (6 bases). The ends were cut back, 4 bases at V and 2 bases at J, with 13 bases in the middle. CDR1 and CDR2 from the germline V gene are SEHNR and FQNEAQ (reference sequence). The CDR3 covers 15 residues. For the CDR3, the DNA is TGTGCCAGCAGCTACCGGGACTTAGACACAGATACGCAGTATTTT. Residues: CASSYRDLDTDTQYF.

Worth noting for this clonotype: This may stem from a read error, because a much larger clone lies one nucleotide away. This CDR3 is CASSPGRDTGGLFF. CDR3 sequence (DNA): TGTGCCAGCAGTCCCGGGAGAGACACCGGGGGGCTGTTTTTT. The chain carries TRBV6-6 and TRBJ2-2; D may be TRBD2 (6 bases). The CDR3 spans 14 residues. Germline loops: CDR1 MNHNY, CDR2 SVGAGI (reference sequence).

This clonotype was counted ten times or more. This rearrangement joins TRBV7-7 to TRBJ2-5; D is uncertain. The V gene's germline CDR1 is SSHAT and CDR2 FNYEAQ (reference sequence). V lost 5 bases to trimming and J lost 6 bases, with 13 bases between them. CDR3 length: 13 amino acids. The CDR3 is CASSPEERKTQYF. DNA of the CDR3: TGTGCCAGCAGCCCCGAGGAAAGGAAGACCCAGTACTTC. Full variable domain (rest looked up from reference TRBV7-7 and TRBJ2-5): GAGVSQSPRYKVTKRGQDVTLRCDPISSHATLYWYQQALGQGPEFLTYFNYEAQPDKSGLPSDRFSAERPEGSISTLTIQRTEQRDSAMYRCASSPEERKTQYFGPGTRLLVL.

The V and J genes are TRBV9 and TRBJ2-7; D is ambiguous. Trimming stripped 2 bases from V and 0 bases from J, with 9 bases between. The CDR3 is 14 amino acids. Per germline, CDR1 SGDLS and CDR2 YYNGEE. DNA of the CDR3: TGTGCCAGCAGCGTGAGTAGTTTCTCCTACGAGCAGTACTTC. Its translation is CASSVSSFSYEQYF. Based on the CDR3 plus reference TRBV9 and TRBJ2-7, the full variable domain is DSGVTQTPKHLITATGQRVTLRCSPRSGDLSVYWYQQSLDQGLQFLIQYYNGEERAKGNILERFSAQQFPDLHSELNLSSLELGDSALYFCASSVSSFSYEQYFGPGTRLTVT.

This chain links TRBV7-2 with TRBJ2-7; 11 bases line up with TRBD1. This CDR3 region has 16 residues. With V trimmed by 5 bases and J by 6 bases, 12 bases remained unmatched. CDR1 SGHTA and CDR2 FQGNSA come from the germline V gene. The DNA for the CDR3 is TGTGCCAGCAGCCCGAGTGCGGGACAGGGGGGCGTCGAGCAGTACTTC. It translates to CASSPSAGQGGVEQYF.

This clonotype was detected ten times or more. The chain is built from TRBV12-3 or TRBV12-4 and TRBJ2-3; TRBD2 is a possible D gene (5 bases). V was pared by 2 bases and J by 7 bases, with 7 bases between. This CDR3 has 12 residues. CDR3 loop: CASSLTGNTQYF. Written as DNA, the CDR3 is TGTGCCAGCAGTTTAACCGGGAATACGCAGTATTTT.

This clonotype was recorded once. This chain uses TRBV20-1 with TRBJ2-3, with 12 positions matching TRBD2. Germline-derived CDR1 and CDR2 are DFQATT and SNEGSKA (reference sequence). CDR3 length: 14 amino acids. J gave up 8 bases and V 2 bases, and 5 bases lay outside the gene matches. In DNA form, the CDR3 reads TGCAGTGCTAGAACACTAGCGGGGGGTGGTACGCAGTATTTT. Residues: CSARTLAGGGTQYF.

Ten or more counts support this clonotype. J is TRBJ2-3 and V is TRBV9; 9 bases match TRBD2. Germline CDR1 is SGDLS and CDR2 is YYNGEE. V shed 4 bases, J shed 6 bases, and the junction held 6 bases outside the gene matches. There are 14 residues in the CDR3. Written as DNA, the CDR3 is TGTGCCAGCAGCCCACGGACTAGCGTGGATACGCAGTATTTT. Translation: CASSPRTSVDTQYF.

The chain uses TRBV7-9 and TRBJ2-7; the D is unclear. Per germline, CDR1 SEHNR and CDR2 FQNEAQ (reference sequence). V lost 3 bases and J lost 7, with 7 bases in between. The length of the CDR3 is 11 residues. The CDR3 bases are TGTGCCAGCAGCTTTGACCCTGAGCAGTACTTC. Its translation: CASSFDPEQYF.

The V gene is TRBV18, the J gene TRBJ1-2; possible D gene TRBD1, 5 bases. V gave up 1 base and J gave up 0 bases, with 12 bases separating them. The CDR3 extends over 16 amino acids. Looked up from germline, CDR1 is KGHSH and CDR2 is LQKENI. This CDR3 is CASSPLGTPTNYGYTF. CDR3 coding DNA: TGTGCCAGCTCACCACTAGGGACGCCGACTAACTATGGCTACACCTTC.

This clonotype was seen repeatedly, ten times or more. The chain joins TRBV5-6 to TRBJ2-1; D gene ambiguous. V lost 8 bases and J 10 bases, leaving 22 bases between the germline ends. The CDR3 runs 14 residues. Germline V lookup: CDR1 SGHDT, CDR2 YYEEEE. DNA for the CDR3: TGTGCCAGTCTAGAAGGGCCGGGCGTCAAGGAGCAGTTCTTC. The encoded protein is CASLEGPGVKEQFF.

This clonotype has more than one count but fewer than ten. The rearrangement uses TRBV19 and TRBJ2-2; D possibly matches TRBD1 or TRBD2 (5 bases each). Trimming pared 4 bases from V and 2 bases from J, leaving 8 bases between. CDR1 and CDR2 from the germline V gene are LNHDA and SQIVND (reference sequence). The CDR3 runs to 14 residues. CDR3 sequence (DNA): TGTGCCAGTAGTAGGGGGAGAAACACCGGGGAGCTGTTTTTT. Translating gives CASSRGRNTGELFF.

The V call is TRBV29-1, the J call TRBJ2-4; TRBD1 matches 8 bases. The V segment lost 6 bases and the J segment 7 bases; nucleotides outside the gene matches: 5. The CDR3 loop spans 12 amino acids. Germline loops: CDR1 SQVTM, CDR2 ANQGSEA. The CDR3: CSVVTGANIQYF. For the CDR3, the DNA is TGCAGCGTAGTGACAGGGGCGAACATTCAGTACTTC. The variable domain in full, with the rest retrieved from reference TRBV29-1 and TRBJ2-4, is SAVISQKPSRDICQRGTSLTIQCQVDSQVTMMFWYRQQPGQSLTLIATANQGSEATYESGFVIDKFPISRPNLTFSTLTVSNMSPEDSSIYLCSVVTGANIQYFGAGTRLSVL.

V gene TRBV7-7 combines with J gene TRBJ2-1, with D possibly matching TRBD2 (5 bases). The CDR3 contains 12 residues. Trimming took 4 bases from V and 9 from J, leaving 10 bases between them. Germline V gives CDR1 SSHAT, CDR2 FNYEAQ (reference sequence). The CDR3 sequence: CASSSSGIEQFF. As DNA, the CDR3 is TGTGCCAGCAGCTCCTCCGGGATTGAGCAGTTCTTC.

Concerning this clonotype itself: A much larger clone differs by one base, so this may be a read error. This chain connects TRBV12-3 or TRBV12-4 to TRBJ1-6; D not resolved. There are 13 residues in the CDR3. V was cut by 8 bases and J by 11 bases, with 16 bases left in between. In nucleotides, the CDR3 is TGTGCCAGCGGACCCGGAGTGCGAGCACCCCTCCACTTT. The encoded protein is CASGPGVRAPLHF.

V is TRBV5-6 and J is TRBJ1-1, with no clear D. Germline CDR1 reads SGHDT; CDR2 reads YYEEEE. The CDR3 runs to 11 residues. V dropped 1 base and J dropped 7 bases, with 5 bases sitting between them. The CDR3 is CASSLRGEAFF. CDR3 sequence (DNA): TGTGCCAGCAGCTTGCGGGGTGAAGCTTTCTTT.

The rearrangement uses TRBV7-9 and TRBJ2-3; D possibly corresponds to TRBD1 (5 bases). Gene TRBJ1-5 matches the end of the DNA better, so the J call may be wrong. This CDR3 contains 13 residues. In germline, CDR1 is SEHNR, CDR2 FQNEAQ (reference sequence). The CDR3 sequence: CASTLGPSDTQHF. CDR3 sequence (DNA): TGTGCCAGCACCCTGGGACCGTCGGATACGCAGCATTTT.

This rearrangement joins TRBV10-1 to TRBJ2-2, with TRBD2 matching 9 bases. Unmatched junction bases numbered 1, after V lost 0 bases and J lost 2 bases. Germline V lookup: CDR1 WNHNN, CDR2 SYGVQD (reference sequence). The CDR3 has 16 residues. The CDR3 loop reads CASSESSGGNTGELFF. CDR3 nucleotides: TGCGCCAGCAGTGAGTCTAGCGGGGGAAACACCGGGGAGCTGTTTTTT.